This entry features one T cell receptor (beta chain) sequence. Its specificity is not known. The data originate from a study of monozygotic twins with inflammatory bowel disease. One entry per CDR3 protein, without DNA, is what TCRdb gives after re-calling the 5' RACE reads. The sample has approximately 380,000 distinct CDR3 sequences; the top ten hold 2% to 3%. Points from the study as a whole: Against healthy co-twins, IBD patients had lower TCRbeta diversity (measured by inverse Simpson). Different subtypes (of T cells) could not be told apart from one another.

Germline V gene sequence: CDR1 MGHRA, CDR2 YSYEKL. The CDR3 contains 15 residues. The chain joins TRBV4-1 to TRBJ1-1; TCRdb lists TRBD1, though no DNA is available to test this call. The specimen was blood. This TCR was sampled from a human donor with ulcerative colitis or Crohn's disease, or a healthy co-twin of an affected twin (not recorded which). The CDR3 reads CASSQRGAPLAEAFF.